A selection of T cell receptor beta chains follows, all from one sample in a study of blood T cell repertoires in COVID-19. Some clones are missing from TCRdb's copy, which holds only in-frame ones; the method was immunoSEQ multiplex PCR. This sample yields roughly 200,000 clones, of which almost 90% are seen a single time; more than 1.4% belongs to the top ten. The specimen was peripheral blood. These receptor sequences come from a man in his late teens or twenties with active or convalescent COVID-19. Both conserved end residues are part of each CDR3. The D gene is left open where the match is weak. A row's size may be missing; if present it is once, few, many or a size class.

J | size | V | D | DNA | CDR3
TRBJ1-1 | - | TRBV28 | TRBD1 | TGTGCCAGCAGACCGACAGGGGTTGCCACTGAAGCTTTCTTT | CASRPTGVATEAFF
TRBJ1-1 | - | TRBV27 | - | TGTGCCAGCAGCCCCGCGATGAACACTGAAGCTTTCTTT | CASSPAMNTEAFF
TRBJ2-7 | - | TRBV5-1 | TRBD2 | TGCGCCAGCAGCTCCCTAGCGGGAGGTGACGAGCAGTACTTC | CASSSLAGGDEQYF
TRBJ2-1 | once | TRBV5-1 | TRBD2 | TGCGCCAGCAGACCTCTTTTAGCGGGAGTCCCCTACAATGAGCAGTTCTTC | CASRPLLAGVPYNEQFF
TRBJ2-1 | once | TRBV7-9 | TRBD2 | TGTGCCGGATCGACTAGCGGGAGGGTGAATTCCTACAATGAGCAGTTCTTC | CAGSTSGRVNSYNEQFF
TRBJ2-2 | - | TRBV24-1 | - | TGTGCCACCATGTTCAGTTACACCGGGGAGCTGTTTTTT | CATMFSYTGELFF
TRBJ2-7 | - | TRBV14 | - | TGTGCCAGCAGCCAAGGAGGGGGAAACTACGAGCAGTACTTC | CASSQGGGNYEQYF
TRBJ2-1 | once | TRBV19 | - | TGTGCCAGTCTAGACGGGAGCTCCTACAATGAGCAGTTCTTC | CASLDGSSYNEQFF
TRBJ2-3 | - | TRBV5-1 | TRBD2 | TGCGCCAGCAGCCCGGGGGGAATAGCGGGAGTAACAGATACGCAGTATTTT | CASSPGGIAGVTDTQYF
TRBJ2-1 | - | TRBV5-1 | - | TGCGCCAGCCTCCCCTCCGGGAGCACCAGCTCCTACAATGAGCAGTTCTTC | CASLPSGSTSSYNEQFF
TRBJ2-7 | - | TRBV2 | TRBD1 | TGTGCCAGCACCCGACAGGGATCTTACGAGCAGTACTTC | CASTRQGSYEQYF
TRBJ2-2 | - | TRBV24-1 | - | TGTGCCACCAGTGATCCGCGGGATGGAGACACCGGGGAGCTGTTTTTT | CATSDPRDGDTGELFF
TRBJ2-5 | - | TRBV15 | - | TGTGCCACCAGCAGAGATCAGCCAGCGCAAGAGACCCAGTACTTC | CATSRDQPAQETQYF
TRBJ2-7 | - | TRBV2 | - | TGTGCCAGCAGCGAGCGGATTGCCTACGAGCAGTACTTC | CASSERIAYEQYF
TRBJ1-1 | few | TRBV6-4 | - | TGTGCCAGCAGCCCATCTGACAGCGCGGATACTGAAGCTTTCTTT | CASSPSDSADTEAFF
TRBJ2-5 | - | TRBV9 | - | TGTGCCAGCAGCGTAGCACTAGGCCAGACCCAGTACTTC | CASSVALGQTQYF
TRBJ2-2 | - | TRBV5-1 | TRBD1 | TGCGCCAGCAGCTTGGCACAGGGGAGCGACACCGGGGAGCTGTTTTTT | CASSLAQGSDTGELFF
TRBJ1-1 | - | TRBV27 | TRBD1 | TGTGCCAGCAGTACGAGACAGGGGAACACTGAAGCTTTCTTT | CASSTRQGNTEAFF
TRBJ2-3 | once | TRBV5-1 | - | TGCGCCAGCAGCTTGAGGGGGATGGATACGCAGTATTTT | CASSLRGMDTQYF
TRBJ2-7 | - | TRBV19 | TRBD2 | TGTGCCAGTAGTCCAGCGGGAGGCTCCTACGAGCAGTACTTC | CASSPAGGSYEQYF
TRBJ1-1 | - | TRBV28 | - | TGTGCCAGCAGTTACCGGGGGAGGACTGAAGCTTTCTTT | CASSYRGRTEAFF
TRBJ1-2 | - | TRBV7-2 | - | TGTGCCAGCAGCTCTTATTTCGACAGCGGCTACACCTTC | CASSSYFDSGYTF
TRBJ2-3 | - | TRBV6-5 | - | TGTGCCAGCAGTTACTCACAGGGCACAGATACGCAGTATTTT | CASSYSQGTDTQYF
TRBJ2-2 | few | TRBV19 | TRBD1 | TGTGCCAGTAGTTTCCGACAGGGGTTGACCGGGGAGCTGTTTTTT | CASSFRQGLTGELFF
TRBJ1-1 | - | TRBV11-2 | - | TGTGCCAGCAGCCCAGACAGCACTGAAGCTTTCTTT | CASSPDSTEAFF
TRBJ2-1 | - | TRBV28 | TRBD2 | TGTGCCAGCAGTCACGGACTAGCGGGAGGGCCTCTGGCTTACAATGAGCAGTTCTTC | CASSHGLAGGPLAYNEQFF
TRBJ1-2 | - | TRBV27 | TRBD1 | TGTGCCAGCAGTTTAAGGGACAGGGGCGGCTACACCTTC | CASSLRDRGGYTF
TRBJ1-1 | - | TRBV14 | - | TGTGCCAGCAGCCAAGACGGAAGTGGGGCGAACACTGAAGCTTTCTTT | CASSQDGSGANTEAFF
TRBJ1-3 | - | TRBV18 | - | TGTGCCAGCTCACCACTTGCGACGGGCTCTGGAAACACCATATATTTT | CASSPLATGSGNTIYF
TRBJ1-1 | - | TRBV19 | - | TGTGCCAGTACGGGCGGGATCCGGTGGACTGAAGCTTTCTTT | CASTGGIRWTEAFF
TRBJ1-6 | - | TRBV30 | TRBD1 | TGTGCCTGGAGTATACAGGGGAAATCACCCCTCCACTTT | CAWSIQGKSPLHF